This T cell receptor (beta chain) was identified in a study of blood T cells in healthy people across ages. Study-wide findings and caveats: Unknown donor CMV status possibly confounded expanded clonotype changes. Strong correlation existed between TCR beta diversity and naive T cell percentage.

As concerns this clonotype: The antigen is undetermined.

Primers used in a second PCR of about 7 to 11 cycles were a sample-barcoded 5' primer and a J-beta primer mix. Sequencing yielded, for each sample, at least 3 million paired-end reads carrying CDR3. One entry per CDR3 protein results from TCRdb running MiXCR on the 5' RACE reads. The sample contains about 680,000 distinct CDR3 sequences, more than 40% of which appear only once. The germline V gene encodes CDR1 SGHAT and CDR2 FQNNGV. The length of the CDR3 is 15 residues. Per-sample yields of isolated PBMCs were at least 6.5 million. The V call is TRBV11-2, the J call TRBJ2-7; 8 bases align to TRBD1. The J call may be faulty, since TRBJ2-4 better matches the DNA end. The TCR originated in a woman aged 55 to 70 in good health. Sequenced input: blood. The CDR3 spells CASSLIQGARNIQYF. The CDR3 nucleotides read TGTGCCAGCAGCTTAATCCAGGGGGCTAGGAACATTCAGTACTTC.